A single sample is the source of the 27 T cell receptor beta chains below, sequenced in a study of patients and donors after allogeneic stem cell transplantation. TCRdb passed the RT-PCR reads through MiXCR, listing each CDR3 protein once. Counted here are about 90,000 distinct CDR3 sequences, under 50% occurring once; the ten biggest clones make up roughly two thirds. The sequencing sample was made of blood, either unsorted or a sorted T cell fraction (not recorded which). The receptors here all came from a human donor who was either an allogeneic HSCT recipient or a stem cell or donor lymphocyte infusion donor (not recorded which). It is not recorded whose cells these are; they may come from a transplant donor.

The table lists this clonotype with a few counts. This chain joins TRBV29-1 and TRBJ1-1; 7 bases align to TRBD1. Germline loops: CDR1 SQVTM, CDR2 ANQGSEA. The CDR3 covers 14 residues. V trimming: 7 bases; J trimming: 5 bases; junction bases outside the gene matches: 13. CDR3 coding DNA: TGCAGCGCCGGGGGGACAGAGGTTTTAACTGAAGCTTTCTTT. Its protein is CSAGGTEVLTEAFF.

The count of this clonotype is one. J is TRBJ2-1 and V is TRBV29-1; TRBD2 aligns across 8 bases. The ends lost 1 base at V and 0 bases at J; junction bases unmatched: 11. This CDR3 is built from 18 residues. Germline V CDR1 and CDR2: SQVTM, ANQGSEA. The CDR3 DNA reads as TGCAGCGTTGAAGGTGGTCTAGCGGGCACTAACTCCTACAATGAGCAGTTCTTC. Translated, it gives CSVEGGLAGTNSYNEQFF.

This clonotype was found once. The junction does not match germline at one end; this may be a read error. The chain combines TRBV7-9 with TRBJ1-3, with 10 bases aligning to TRBD1. CDR3 length: 10 residues. Germline-derived CDR1 and CDR2 are SEHNR and FQNEAQ (reference sequence). The CDR3 region has the DNA TGTGCCAGCCGGGACAGGGGCCTCGATTTT. Translating gives CASRDRGLDF.

V is TRBV15 and J is TRBJ1-3, with TRBD1 matching over 7 bases. The V and J ends lost 2 bases and 1 base, in that order; junction bases with no gene match: 5. The CDR3 runs to 16 residues. The V gene's germline CDR1 is LNHNV and CDR2 YYDKDF (reference sequence). The CDR3 sequence is CATSRTTGRSGNTIYF. DNA for the CDR3: TGTGCCACCAGCAGAACGACAGGGAGGTCTGGAAACACCATATATTTT.

This chain connects TRBV9 to TRBJ1-4; D is uncertain. Trimming pared 4 bases from V and 8 bases from J, leaving 21 bases between. The CDR3 has 16 amino acids. CDR1 is SGDLS, CDR2 YYNGEE, per germline. The CDR3, as DNA: TGTGCCAGCAGCCTTACTCCCAACGCACGCGGGGAAAAACTGTTTTTT. Translation gives CASSLTPNARGEKLFF.

In its sample, this clonotype was seen a few times. The rearrangement uses TRBV9 and TRBJ1-2; a weak D match, TRBD1 (6 bases). Trimming left V 7 bases short and J 3 bases short, with 16 bases between. The CDR3 has 14 amino acids. The V gene's germline CDR1 is SGDLS and CDR2 YYNGEE. CDR3 amino acids: CASSYRALDYGYTF. Written as DNA, the CDR3 is TGTGCCAGCTCTTACAGGGCCCTCGACTATGGCTACACCTTC.

This sequence joins TRBV4-1 and TRBJ1-6, with 7 bases aligning to TRBD1. Per the germline V gene, CDR1 is MGHRA and CDR2 is YSYEKL. This CDR3 spans 16 amino acids. V was pared by 8 bases and J by 7 bases, with 14 bases of the junction left unmatched. CDR3 DNA sequence: TGCGCCAGCTGGGGGGGGCTGACAGGGTTCAATTCACCCCTCCACTTT. This gives the protein CASWGGLTGFNSPLHF.

V usage is TRBV7-3 and J usage is TRBJ1-1; unclear D gene. V shed 5 bases and J shed 4 bases, with 11 bases lying between them. Germline V gene data show CDR1 as SGHTA and CDR2 as FQGTGA. The CDR3 runs 13 residues. The CDR3 region is CASSSRASTEAFF. The DNA for the CDR3 is TGTGCCAGCAGCAGCCGGGCCTCCACTGAAGCTTTCTTT. The variable domain in full, completed from reference TRBV7-3 and TRBJ1-1, reads GAGVSQTPSNKVTEKGKYVELRCDPISGHTALYWYRQSLGQGPEFLIYFQGTGAADDSGLPNDRFFAVRPEGSVSTLKIQRTERGDSAVYLCASSSRASTEAFFGQGTRLTVV.

J is TRBJ2-7 and V is TRBV5-6, with D unresolved. The CDR3 is 15 residues long. Germline CDR1 and CDR2: SGHDT and YYEEEE. The V end was cut by 1 base, the J end by 4 bases, with 15 bases between. The CDR3 protein is CASSLNRSPIYEQYF. DNA for the CDR3: TGTGCCAGCAGCTTGAATAGGTCGCCAATTTACGAGCAGTACTTC.

The rearrangement joins TRBV19 to TRBJ2-2; D is unclear. CDR3 length: 15 amino acids. Trimming cost V 2 bases and J 0 bases, with 7 bases left between them. The V gene's germline CDR1 is LNHDA and CDR2 SQIVND (reference sequence). CDR3 loop: CASSIRTTNTGELFF. In nucleotides, the CDR3 is TGTGCCAGTAGTATACGGACCACGAACACCGGGGAGCTGTTTTTT. Complete variable domain (other parts from reference TRBV19 and TRBJ2-2): DGGITQSPKYLFRKEGQNVTLSCEQNLNHDAMYWYRQDPGQGLRLIYYSQIVNDFQKGDIAEGYSVSREKKESFPLTVTSAQKNPTAFYLCASSIRTTNTGELFFGEGSRLTVL.

The count of this clonotype is one. V and J are TRBV28 and TRBJ2-3, with 9 bases that match TRBD2. Germline trimming cut 6 bases from V and 6 bases from J; bases unmatched to any gene: 10. CDR3 length: 15 residues. From germline, CDR1 is MDHEN and CDR2 SYDVKM. CDR3 sequence (DNA): TGTGCCAGCAGCCCCGGGGGACTAGCAACGGATACGCAGTATTTT. Its translation: CASSPGGLATDTQYF. The complete variable domain, with remaining parts taken from reference TRBV28 and TRBJ2-3, reads DVKVTQSSRYLVKRTGEKVFLECVQDMDHENMFWYRQDPGLGLRLIYFSYDVKMKEKGDIPEGYSVSREKKERFSLILESASTNQTSMYLCASSPGGLATDTQYFGPGTRLTVL.

The genes are TRBV6-5 and TRBJ2-1; D unclear. The V gene lost 2 bases and the J gene lost 0 bases, with 11 bases spanning the gap. The CDR3 totals 16 residues. Germline assignment: CDR1 MNHEY and CDR2 SVGAGI. In nucleotides, the CDR3 is TGTGCCAGCAGTTACAGGACGGTGAGCTCCTACAATGAGCAGTTCTTC. Residues: CASSYRTVSSYNEQFF.

This sequence joins TRBV15 and TRBJ1-2; D perhaps matches TRBD1 (5 bases). This CDR3 region has 15 residues. V lost 0 bases, J lost 2 bases, and 10 bases lay in between. Per germline, CDR1 LNHNV and CDR2 YYDKDF (reference sequence). The CDR3 loop is CATSRDRRDNYGYTF. In nucleotides, the CDR3 is TGTGCCACCAGCAGAGATCGTCGGGACAACTATGGCTACACCTTC.

V gene TRBV20-1 combines with J gene TRBJ1-1; TRBD1 matches 7 bases. The germline CDR1 and CDR2 sequences are DFQATT and SNEGSKA (reference sequence). This CDR3 region has 14 residues. The trim removed 3 bases at V and 2 bases at J, leaving 6 bases unmatched. The CDR3 reads CSASSGTVNTEAFF. Here the CDR3 DNA reads TGCAGTGCTAGTTCCGGGACAGTAAACACTGAAGCTTTCTTT.

This rearrangement joins TRBV14 to TRBJ2-7, with 8 bases matching TRBD2. This CDR3 is built from 14 residues. Trimming removed 2 bases from V and 2 bases from J; junction bases left unmatched: 2. CDR1 is SGHDN and CDR2 is FVKESK in the germline V gene. CDR3 protein: CASSQSSGPYEQYF. CDR3 DNA sequence: TGTGCCAGCAGCCAATCTAGCGGGCCCTACGAGCAGTACTTC.

This sequence joins TRBV12-3 or TRBV12-4 and TRBJ1-2; 8 positions match TRBD1. This CDR3 spans 14 amino acids. The junction had 13 bases not matched to a gene; V was cut back by 8 bases and J by 8 bases. The CDR3 loop is CASGNGQGSMGYTF. CDR3 nucleotide sequence: TGTGCCAGCGGTAACGGACAGGGCTCCATGGGCTACACCTTC.

The V call is TRBV6-2 or TRBV6-3, the J call TRBJ1-1, with D perhaps matching TRBD1 (5 bases). The CDR3 consists of 13 residues. Germline V gives CDR1 MNHEY, CDR2 SVGEGT. The V gene lost 10 bases and the J gene lost 3 bases, with 15 bases spanning the gap. In nucleotides, the CDR3 is TGTGCCAAGAGGAGGCTGGGGGACACTGAAGCTTTCTTT. Translating gives CAKRRLGDTEAFF.

This chain uses TRBV5-1 with TRBJ2-7, with a weak D call TRBD2 (6 bases). The germline V and J ends were trimmed by 4 bases and 3 bases, with 14 bases remaining between them. The CDR3 runs to 14 residues. Germline CDR1 and CDR2: SGHRS and YFSETQ. The CDR3 here is CASSPEGPSYEQYF. In DNA form, the CDR3 reads TGCGCCAGCAGCCCGGAGGGGCCCAGCTACGAGCAGTACTTC.

There are many counts of this clonotype. The chain combines TRBV7-6 with TRBJ1-5; 8 positions agree with TRBD1. CDR3 length: 15 amino acids. V trimming: 3 bases; J trimming: 6 bases; junction bases outside the gene matches: 7. CDR1 and CDR2 from the germline V gene are SGHVS and FNYEAQ. CDR3 sequence (DNA): TGTGCCAGCAGCTTCAGACAGGGGTTGGGTCAGCCCCAGCATTTT. Translated, it gives CASSFRQGLGQPQHF.

This clonotype was found a few times. The V gene is TRBV6-6, the J gene TRBJ1-6; D unclear. V was pared by 6 bases and J by 10 bases, with 13 bases between. The germline V gene has CDR1 MNHNY and CDR2 SVGAGI (reference sequence). The CDR3 is 13 amino acids. In nucleotides, the CDR3 is TGTGCCAGCAGGGTTTTTGGAGCATCACCCCTCCACTTT. Encoded protein: CASRVFGASPLHF.

The rearrangement joins TRBV10-1 to TRBJ2-7; D is uncertain. V gave up 2 bases and J gave up 6 bases, with 5 bases separating them. Per germline, CDR1 WNHNN and CDR2 SYGVQD (reference sequence). This CDR3 contains 11 residues. Here the CDR3 DNA reads TGCGCCAGCAGTGAGAGGTTCGAGCAGTACTTC. Protein product: CASSERFEQYF.

This clonotype was seen only a few times. The chain links TRBV12-3 or TRBV12-4 to TRBJ1-2; weak D call: TRBD1 (5 bases). Between the trimmed V and J ends, which lost 1 base and 5 bases, there was a span of 17 bases. The CDR3 runs to 16 residues. This chain's CDR3 is CASSLGGNRLAYGYTF. The CDR3 DNA is TGTGCCAGCAGTTTAGGTGGAAACAGGTTAGCTTATGGCTACACCTTC.

This chain links TRBV6-5 with TRBJ2-5; unclear D gene. The germline V gene encodes CDR1 MNHEY and CDR2 SVGAGI. The CDR3 length is 13 residues. Trimming took 5 bases from V and 9 from J, leaving 16 bases between them. In DNA form, the CDR3 reads TGTGCCAGCAGTAAAGGACCTAGTATCGCCCAGTACTTC. As protein: CASSKGPSIAQYF.

The V gene is TRBV5-1, the J gene TRBJ2-7; D gene unclear. Deletions cut 0 bases from V and 2 bases from J, with 18 bases between. CDR1 is SGHRS, CDR2 YFSETQ, per germline. This CDR3 contains 17 residues. The CDR3 sequence: CASSLGAAYSPTYEQYF. The CDR3 region has the DNA TGCGCCAGCAGCTTGGGGGCCGCCTATAGCCCAACCTACGAGCAGTACTTC.

V is TRBV7-2 and J is TRBJ1-2, with D possibly matching TRBD1 (6 bases). Deletions cut 5 bases from V and 5 bases from J, with 9 bases between. Germline V gene lookup returns CDR1 SGHTA and CDR2 FQGNSA. This CDR3 is 12 amino acids long. In nucleotides, the CDR3 is TGTGCCAGCAGCATACAGGGTTATGGCTACACCTTC. Protein: CASSIQGYGYTF.

The rearrangement joins TRBV3-1 to TRBJ2-1, with D possibly matching TRBD1 (5 bases). The CDR3 has 13 residues. The V gene's germline CDR1 is LGHDT and CDR2 YNNKEL (reference sequence). V dropped 4 bases and J dropped 8 bases, with 12 bases sitting between them. The CDR3 region is CASSLRGSDEQFF. The CDR3 nucleotides read TGTGCCAGCAGCCTAAGGGGAAGTGATGAGCAGTTCTTC.

The chain recombines TRBV12-3 or TRBV12-4 with TRBJ2-2; D call uncertain. Trimming left V 1 base short and J 5 bases short, with 20 bases between. This CDR3 is 18 amino acids long. CDR3 sequence: CASSLGLRGKTGTGELFF. The DNA of the CDR3 is TGTGCCAGCAGTTTAGGCTTGCGTGGAAAAACCGGTACCGGGGAGCTGTTTTTT.